Shown below are 29 T cell receptor beta chains from a single sample sequenced in a study of tumor T cells in aggressive B-cell lymphoma. Repertoires were generated with immunoSEQ multiplex PCR, while TCRdb's copy carries only in-frame clones and drops some. The sample contains several thousand clones, roughly 88% of which appear only once. The sequenced sample was tumor tissue. The receptor source for this set is an adult with diffuse large B cell lymphoma. Some clones in this sample may be carry-over from other donors' samples.

This sequence joins TRBV5-4 and TRBJ1-2; no clear D gene. V was pared by 5 bases and J by 0 bases, with 8 bases between. This CDR3 region has 13 residues. Germline CDR1 is SGHNT and CDR2 is YYREEE (reference sequence). CDR3 region: CASSQTPNYGYTF. The CDR3 DNA reads as TGTGCCAGCAGTCAAACACCTAACTATGGCTACACCTTC.

In nucleotides, the CDR3 is TGTGCCAGCGGCTCTTGGGAGCTGGGCGAGCAGTACTTC. Translating it yields CASGSWELGEQYF. The V call is TRBV18, the J call TRBJ2-7; tentative D call: TRBD2 (5 bases). The CDR3 length is 13 residues. The V end lost 8 bases, the J end lost 6 bases, and 17 bases lay between the germline ends. Germline values: CDR1 KGHSH, CDR2 LQKENI.

V and J are TRBV30 and TRBJ1-1, with TRBD1 identical over 9 bases. The CDR3 loop spans 13 amino acids. Germline V gene sequence: CDR1 GTSNPN, CDR2 SVGIG (reference sequence). After removal of 4 bases from V and 7 bases from J, the junction contained 7 bases not matched to a gene. The CDR3 nucleotides read TGTGCCTGGATAGGGACAGGGAGGCGTGAAGCTTTCTTT. Encoded protein: CAWIGTGRREAFF.

V and J are TRBV28 and TRBJ1-2; no clear D. V lost 5 bases and J lost 0, with 10 bases in between. The CDR3 covers 14 residues. Germline V CDR1 and CDR2: MDHEN, SYDVKM. The CDR3 DNA sequence: TGTGCCAGCAGTCAGGACTGGTCTAACTATGGCTACACCTTC. As protein: CASSQDWSNYGYTF.

J is TRBJ2-1 and V is TRBV7-2; tentative D call: TRBD1 (6 bases). Trimming removed 0 bases from V and 0 bases from J, with 9 bases in between. The CDR3 covers 16 residues. Germline V CDR1 and CDR2: SGHTA, FQGNSA. The CDR3 DNA sequence: TGTGCCAGCAGCTTAGCGCACAGGGCCTCCTACAATGAGCAGTTCTTC. Its protein is CASSLAHRASYNEQFF.

J is TRBJ2-7 and V is TRBV15, with D perhaps matching TRBD2 (6 bases). Germline CDR1 LNHNV, CDR2 YYDKDF (reference sequence). V was pared by 0 bases and J by 3 bases, with 12 bases between. This CDR3 has 15 amino acids. In nucleotides, the CDR3 is TGTGCCACCAGCAGAGATCCGGCGGGATACTACGAGCAGTACTTC. This codes for CATSRDPAGYYEQYF. The whole variable domain, remainder taken from reference TRBV15 and TRBJ2-7, is DAMVIQNPRYQVTQFGKPVTLSCSQTLNHNVMYWYQQKSSQAPKLLFHYYDKDFNNEADTPDNFQSRRPNTSFCFLDIRSPGLGDTAMYLCATSRDPAGYYEQYFGPGTRLTVT.

The rearrangement joins TRBV30 to TRBJ1-5; 9 nucleotides match TRBD1. The CDR3 runs 14 residues. The V gene's germline CDR1 is GTSNPN and CDR2 SVGIG (reference sequence). With V trimmed by 2 bases and J by 11 bases, 10 bases remained unmatched. In DNA form, the CDR3 reads TGTGCCTGGAGTAAGGGACAGGGCTACCACGCCCAGCATTTT. This encodes CAWSKGQGYHAQHF. Supplemented by reference TRBV30 and TRBJ1-5, the full variable domain reads SQTIHQWPATLVQPVGSPLSLECTVEGTSNPNLYWYRQAAGRGLQLLFYSVGIGQISSEVPQNLSASRPQDRQFILSSKKLLLSDSGFYLCAWSKGQGYHAQHFGDGTRLSIL.

The J gene is TRBJ2-1, the V gene TRBV10-3; 7 bases match TRBD1. The CDR3 covers 16 residues. From germline, CDR1 is ENHRY and CDR2 SYGVKD. V lost 4 bases and J lost 0; bases outside the gene matches: 6. CDR3 region: CAISGTGASSYNEQFF. CDR3 nucleotide sequence: TGTGCCATCAGTGGAACAGGGGCGAGCTCCTACAATGAGCAGTTCTTC.

This CDR3 is CAWSATGALREQYF. DNA for the CDR3: TGTGCCTGGAGTGCTACAGGAGCTCTACGGGAGCAGTACTTC. V usage is TRBV30 and J usage is TRBJ2-7; D is possibly TRBD1 (5 bases). The germline CDR1 and CDR2 sequences are GTSNPN and SVGIG (reference sequence). V lost 1 base, J lost 7 bases, and 17 bases lay in between. This CDR3 has 14 residues.

J is TRBJ1-4 and V is TRBV18; D uncertain. Germline CDR1 and CDR2: KGHSH and LQKENI. This CDR3 comprises 14 residues. V was shortened by 4 bases and J by 7 bases, with 13 bases between the two germline ends. CDR3 region: CASSRGEVAEKLFF. Here the CDR3 DNA reads TGTGCCAGCTCACGAGGAGAGGTGGCTGAAAAACTGTTTTTT.

This clone has just a few counts. The chain is built from TRBV6-5 and TRBJ2-1, with 7 bases fitting TRBD1. After removal of 2 bases from V and 3 bases from J, the junction contained 4 bases not matched to a gene. The CDR3 is 15 residues long. Germline V gene data show CDR1 as MNHEY and CDR2 as SVGAGI. Written as DNA, the CDR3 is TGTGCCAGCAGTTACCGGGACAGCCTCTACAATGAGCAGTTCTTC. Translating gives CASSYRDSLYNEQFF.

This clone has only a few counts. The chain joins TRBV2 to TRBJ2-7, with 10 bases matching TRBD2. Germline V gene data show CDR1 as SNHLY and CDR2 as FYNNEI. The CDR3 contains 14 residues. V lost 6 bases, J lost 5 bases, and 7 bases stayed unmatched. CDR3 coding DNA: TGTGCCAGCAGGACCGGGACTAGCGACCACGAGCAGTACTTC. Its translation is CASRTGTSDHEQYF.

This clone appeared a single time. The junction departs from the called germline gene at one end, perhaps through a read error. This specimen includes other DNA sequences encoding the same CDR3. V and J are TRBV2 and TRBJ2-2; maybe TRBD1 (6 bases). Germline-derived CDR1 and CDR2 are SNHLY and FYNNEI. CDR3 size: 15 residues. In nucleotides, the CDR3 is TGTGCCAGCAGCTCTATAACAGGGAACACCGGGGAGCTGTTCTTT. It translates to CASSSITGNTGELFF.

The sample holds a few counts of this clone. The chain uses TRBV5-1 and TRBJ2-5; 10 nucleotides match TRBD2. The CDR3 has 15 amino acids. With V trimmed by 4 bases and J by 2 bases, 5 bases remained unmatched. The germline V gene encodes CDR1 SGHRS and CDR2 YFSETQ. The CDR3 bases are TGCGCCAGCAGCCTCCAACTAGCGGGACAAGAGACCCAGTACTTC. Translated, it gives CASSLQLAGQETQYF.

This sequence joins TRBV6-5 and TRBJ1-4; weak D call: TRBD1 (6 bases). Germline values: CDR1 MNHEY, CDR2 SVGAGI. Trimming shortened V by 2 bases and J by 8 bases, and 12 bases separated the two germline ends. This CDR3 spans 14 amino acids. The CDR3 nucleotides read TGTGCCAGCAGTTACACAGAGGGGGTCGAAAAACTGTTTTTT. Translating gives CASSYTEGVEKLFF.

This clone was recorded once. This sequence joins TRBV19 and TRBJ1-1, with D tentatively TRBD1 (5 bases). Trimming left V 6 bases short and J 6 bases short, with 8 bases between. The CDR3 has 11 residues. CDR1 is LNHDA and CDR2 is SQIVND in the germline V gene (reference sequence). The chain's CDR3 is CASRTVAEAFF. Here the CDR3 DNA reads TGTGCCAGTAGGACAGTGGCTGAAGCTTTCTTT. Filled out from reference TRBV19 and TRBJ1-1, the complete variable domain reads DGGITQSPKYLFRKEGQNVTLSCEQNLNHDAMYWYRQDPGQGLRLIYYSQIVNDFQKGDIAEGYSVSREKKESFPLTVTSAQKNPTAFYLCASRTVAEAFFGQGTRLTVV.

This clone was seen a handful of times. The rearrangement links TRBV10-2 to TRBJ1-1; no firm D call. The CDR3 runs to 12 residues. Trimming pared 6 bases from V and 8 bases from J, leaving 13 bases between. Germline assignment: CDR1 WSHSY and CDR2 SAAADI. The CDR3 loop is CASRDPGYEAFF. The CDR3, as DNA: TGCGCCAGCAGAGACCCGGGATACGAAGCTTTCTTT.

The rearrangement joins TRBV9 to TRBJ1-3; D remains ambiguous. The CDR3 spans 15 residues. The germline V gene has CDR1 SGDLS and CDR2 YYNGEE. Trimming stripped 4 bases from V and 0 bases from J, with 11 bases between. The CDR3 nucleotides read TGTGCCAGCAGCCCGTCCGGTGGCTCTGGAAACACCATATATTTT. This gives the protein CASSPSGGSGNTIYF.

The chain recombines TRBV28 with TRBJ1-3; 7 bases align to TRBD1. The J segment lost 5 bases and the V segment lost 7 bases, leaving 8 bases of the junction unmatched. Germline V CDR1 and CDR2: MDHEN, SYDVKM. CDR3 length: 14 amino acids. The CDR3 sequence is CASIPTGSRNTIYF. CDR3 nucleotide sequence: TGTGCCAGCATCCCGACAGGGTCGCGAAACACCATATATTTT. The whole variable domain, filled in from reference TRBV28 and TRBJ1-3, reads DVKVTQSSRYLVKRTGEKVFLECVQDMDHENMFWYRQDPGLGLRLIYFSYDVKMKEKGDIPEGYSVSREKKERFSLILESASTNQTSMYLCASIPTGSRNTIYFGEGSWLTVV.

V is TRBV4-2 and J is TRBJ1-1, with TRBD1 identical over 7 bases. The germline CDR1 and CDR2 sequences are LGHNA and YNFKEQ. V gave up 4 bases and J gave up 3 bases; unmatched junction bases: 5. The CDR3 totals 14 residues. CDR3 residues: CASSPLGQDTEAFF. CDR3 nucleotides: TGTGCCAGCAGCCCCCTCGGACAGGACACTGAAGCTTTCTTT.

CDR3 coding DNA: TGTGCCAGCACCAAGACAGACCAGGCCGTAGATACGCAGTATTTT. This sequence encodes CASTKTDQAVDTQYF. The rearrangement joins TRBV5-5 to TRBJ2-3; D perhaps matches TRBD1 (5 bases). CDR1 SGHKS and CDR2 YYEKEE come from the germline V gene (reference sequence). The CDR3 has 15 residues. V was cut by 6 bases and J by 5 bases, with 19 bases left in between. The variable domain in full, with the rest retrieved from reference TRBV5-5 and TRBJ2-3, is DAGVTQSPTHLIKTRGQQVTLRCSPISGHKSVSWYQQVLGQGPQFIFQYYEKEERGRGNFPDRFSARQFPNYSSELNVNALLLGDSALYLCASTKTDQAVDTQYFGPGTRLTVL.

This clone was detected only once. The chain carries TRBV7-2 and TRBJ1-1; 7 nucleotides agree with TRBD1. Germline V gene sequence: CDR1 SGHTA, CDR2 FQGNSA. This CDR3 has 13 amino acids. V lost 5 bases and J lost 3; bases outside the gene matches: 3. The CDR3 bases are TGTGCCAGCAGCCTTACAGGGGACACTGAAGCTTTCTTT. This gives the protein CASSLTGDTEAFF.

DNA of the CDR3: TGTGCCAGCAGCCCCCGCGGGGGACAGGTGTCAGATACGCAGTATTTT. This encodes CASSPRGGQVSDTQYF. V gene TRBV5-4 combines with J gene TRBJ2-3, with D tentatively TRBD1 (8 bases). The germline V and J ends were trimmed by 4 bases and 4 bases, with 19 bases remaining between them. Germline CDR1 is SGHNT and CDR2 is YYREEE (reference sequence). The CDR3 sequence is 16 residues long.

The chain carries TRBV28 and TRBJ2-6; TRBD1 agrees at 7 bases. This CDR3 has 20 residues. The J segment lost 4 bases and the V segment lost 5 bases, leaving 20 bases of the junction unmatched. In germline, CDR1 is MDHEN, CDR2 SYDVKM. CDR3 sequence reads: CASSTGQVHVINRGANVLTF. CDR3 bases: TGTGCCAGCAGTACCGGACAGGTTCACGTGATTAATAGGGGGGCCAACGTCCTGACTTTC.

V usage is TRBV2 and J usage is TRBJ2-1, with 8 bases fitting TRBD1. This CDR3 comprises 16 residues. V trimming: 2 bases; J trimming: 5 bases; junction bases outside the gene matches: 8. CDR1 SNHLY and CDR2 FYNNEI come from the germline V gene. CDR3 in amino acids: CASSEIVDRVDNEQFF. As DNA, the CDR3 is TGTGCCAGCAGTGAAATCGTGGACAGGGTCGACAATGAGCAGTTCTTC. The entire variable domain, with the rest obtained from reference TRBV2 and TRBJ2-1, is as follows: EPEVTQTPSHQVTQMGQEVILRCVPISNHLYFYWYRQILGQKVEFLVSFYNNEISEKSEIFDDQFSVERPDGSNFTLKIRSTKLEDSAMYFCASSEIVDRVDNEQFFGPGTRLTVL.

The CDR3 region is CAWSGRPDYYYEQYF. The DNA for the CDR3 is TGTGCCTGGAGCGGCCGGCCGGACTACTACTACGAGCAGTACTTC. The chain has TRBV30 and TRBJ2-7, with a possible D match to TRBD2 (6 bases). CDR3 length: 15 residues. Trimming left V 3 bases short and J 3 bases short, with 18 bases between. Germline V CDR1 and CDR2: GTSNPN, SVGIG (reference sequence).

The chain employs TRBV29-1 and TRBJ1-2, with D perhaps TRBD1 (5 bases). Germline CDR1 and CDR2: SQVTM and ANQGSEA. V gave up 2 bases and J gave up 3 bases, with 10 bases separating them. This CDR3 has 13 residues. The CDR3 nucleotides are TGCAGCGTTGAAAGGGGCTTTGACTATGGCTACACCTTC. Residues: CSVERGFDYGYTF.

This sequence joins TRBV28 and TRBJ2-3, with D perhaps matching TRBD2 (5 bases). This CDR3 is 14 amino acids long. Trimming cost V 6 bases and J 5 bases, with 15 bases left between them. The germline gives CDR1 MDHEN, CDR2 SYDVKM. The CDR3 loop is CASSRERGLDTQYF. In nucleotides, the CDR3 is TGTGCCAGCAGCCGCGAAAGAGGACTAGATACGCAGTATTTT. Based on the CDR3 plus reference TRBV28 and TRBJ2-3, the full variable domain is DVKVTQSSRYLVKRTGEKVFLECVQDMDHENMFWYRQDPGLGLRLIYFSYDVKMKEKGDIPEGYSVSREKKERFSLILESASTNQTSMYLCASSRERGLDTQYFGPGTRLTVL.

The V and J genes are TRBV20-1 and TRBJ2-1; D is undetermined. This CDR3 comprises 11 residues. The V end lost 5 bases, the J end lost 7 bases, and 9 bases lay between the germline ends. Germline V gene lookup returns CDR1 DFQATT and CDR2 SNEGSKA (reference sequence). The DNA for the CDR3 is TGCAGTGCTCCAAGACTTAATGAGCAGTTCTTC. Amino acid sequence: CSAPRLNEQFF.